A single sample gave rise to the 9 T cell receptor beta chains below, sequenced in a study of shared clonotypes between healthy human individuals. Method: immunoSEQ multiplex PCR; TCRdb's copy keeps in-frame clones and lacks some. The data contain a few million clones, around 92% of them singletons. Material: naive CD4+ T cells from PBMCs. Sample subset: CD45RA+ positively selected. These receptors were collected from a man aged 18 to 29 in good health. Some clones in this sample may be carry-over from other donors' samples.

V is TRBV7-9 and J is TRBJ2-2; maybe TRBD2 (5 bases). The germline V and J ends were trimmed by 2 bases and 2 bases, with 9 bases remaining between them. Germline-derived CDR1 and CDR2 are SEHNR and FQNEAQ (reference sequence). The CDR3 covers 15 residues. This CDR3 is CASSLTEGNTGELFF. Here the CDR3 DNA reads TGTGCCAGCAGCTTAACTGAGGGTAACACCGGGGAGCTGTTTTTT.

The chain uses TRBV6-6 and TRBJ2-2; D may match TRBD1 or TRBD2 (5 bases each). CDR1 and CDR2 (germline): MNHNY, SVGAGI (reference sequence). This CDR3 region has 14 residues. The V and J ends lost 1 base and 7 bases respectively, with 10 bases between them. The CDR3 here is CASSYYWGNGELFF. The CDR3 DNA reads TGTGCCAGCAGTTACTATTGGGGGAACGGGGAGCTGTTTTTT.

The rearrangement joins TRBV13 to TRBJ2-7; 9 bases are a match to TRBD2. In germline, CDR1 is PRHDT, CDR2 FYEKMQ (reference sequence). CDR3 length equals 14 residues. The trim removed 5 bases at V and 7 bases at J, leaving 9 bases unmatched. The CDR3: CASSQRLADREQYF. For the CDR3, the DNA is TGTGCCAGCAGCCAACGACTAGCGGATCGGGAGCAGTACTTC.

J is TRBJ2-3 and V is TRBV11-3; maybe TRBD1 (6 bases). There are 14 residues in the CDR3. V was pared by 2 bases and J by 5 bases, with 11 bases between. Germline V gene lookup returns CDR1 SGHNT and CDR2 YENEEA. DNA for the CDR3: TGTGCCAGCAGCTTAAGGGGGAGCGAAGATACGCAGTATTTT. Its translation: CASSLRGSEDTQYF.

This chain connects TRBV4-3 to TRBJ1-1; no clear D gene. The ends were cut back, 4 bases at V and 3 bases at J, with 15 bases in the middle. Germline loops: CDR1 LGHNA, CDR2 YSLEER. The CDR3 runs to 15 residues. The CDR3 DNA is TGCGCCAGCAGCCTAATTCGGGGAGGGCACACTGAAGCTTTCTTT. Protein: CASSLIRGGHTEAFF.

This clone has only a few counts. V and J are TRBV7-9 and TRBJ2-1; no clear D. CDR1 and CDR2 (germline): SEHNR, FQNEAQ (reference sequence). V was clipped by 2 bases and J by 5 bases, with 4 bases between them. The CDR3 runs to 12 residues. The CDR3 nucleotides read TGTGCCAGCAGCTTACGGGACAATGAGCAGTTCTTC. This codes for CASSLRDNEQFF.

Note on this clone: Distinct nucleotide sequences in the sample also encode this CDR3. The chain recombines TRBV15 with TRBJ2-5; D is undetermined. The germline CDR1 and CDR2 sequences are LNHNV and YYDKDF (reference sequence). The CDR3 spans 11 residues. The V end lost 1 base, the J end lost 5 bases, and 2 bases lay between the germline ends. The CDR3 DNA follows: TGTGCCACCAGCAGAGGCGAGACCCAGTACTTC. Protein sequence: CATSRGETQYF. Supplemented by reference TRBV15 and TRBJ2-5, the full variable domain reads DAMVIQNPRYQVTQFGKPVTLSCSQTLNHNVMYWYQQKSSQAPKLLFHYYDKDFNNEADTPDNFQSRRPNTSFCFLDIRSPGLGDTAMYLCATSRGETQYFGPGTRLLVL.

This clone showed up just once. Different DNA sequences within this sample yield the same CDR3. The chain is built from TRBV2 and TRBJ2-2; D tentatively fits TRBD1 or TRBD2 (6 bases each). Trimming cost V 5 bases and J 6 bases, with 7 bases left between them. The CDR3 consists of 12 residues. Looked up from germline, CDR1 is SNHLY and CDR2 is FYNNEI. This CDR3 reads CASSRGPGELFF. The CDR3 nucleotides are TGTGCCAGCAGTCGGGGGCCCGGGGAGCTGTTTTTT.

CDR3 amino acids: CATSGEEETQYF. As DNA, the CDR3 is TGTGCCACCTCGGGAGAGGAAGAGACCCAGTACTTC. The J gene is TRBJ2-5, the V gene TRBV21-1; the table's D call TRBD2 went unverified against the DNA. TRBV21-1 is designated a pseudogene. This CDR3 region has 12 residues.